In this sample, the clone carrying this TCR beta chain turned up many times. Per germline, CDR1 SGHTA and CDR2 FQGNSA. The CDR3 spans 18 residues. The junction had 11 bases not matched to a gene; V was cut back by 0 bases and J by 2 bases. This record belongs to a study of blood T cells in healthy people across ages. Primers used in a second PCR of roughly 6 to 11 cycles were a sample-barcoded 5' primer and a J-beta primer mix. MiXCR, run by TCRdb on the 5' RACE reads, gives a single entry per CDR3 protein. The repertoire holds over 550,000 distinct CDR3 sequences, approximately 30% seen once, with 15% to 19% in the top ten.

The V call is TRBV7-2, the J call TRBJ2-7; 9 positions agree with TRBD1. Sequenced material: blood. The TCR comes from a woman at least 80 years old in good health. CDR3 in amino acids: CASSLASSGTGYTYEQYF. In DNA, the CDR3 is TGTGCCAGCAGCTTAGCGTCTTCGGGGACAGGGTACACCTACGAGCAGTACTTC. The whole variable domain, remainder taken from reference TRBV7-2 and TRBJ2-7, is GAGVSQSPSNKVTEKGKDVELRCDPISGHTALYWYRQSLGQGLEFLIYFQGNSAPDKSGLPSDRFSAERTGGSVSTLTIQRTQQEDSAVYLCASSLASSGTGYTYEQYFGPGTRLTVT.